The 28 T cell receptor beta chains in this list originate from one sample, sequenced in a study of T-cell reconstitution after alpha-beta-depleted transplantation in children. The authors prepared the TCRbeta library with unique molecular identifiers. TCRdb independently ran MiXCR on the PCR reads; one entry per CDR3 protein. This table holds about 24,000 distinct CDR3 sequences, approximately 10% found once. Sequenced here: PBMCs from the stem cell graft donor, sampled from the stem cell graft. These receptor sequences come from a human donor who donated a stem cell graft to a child with chronic granulomatous disease.

This clonotype occurred a few times. The gene calls are TRBV7-9 and TRBJ2-1; no clear D. This CDR3 has 14 residues. Trimming pared 1 base from V and 7 bases from J, leaving 11 bases between. Germline lookup yields CDR1 SEHNR and CDR2 FQNEAQ (reference sequence). CDR3 sequence reads: CASSLVVSVNEQFF. CDR3 nucleotides: TGTGCCAGCAGCTTAGTAGTTTCGGTAAATGAGCAGTTCTTC.

This clonotype has ten or more counts. This chain links TRBV5-1 with TRBJ2-5, with D possibly being TRBD2 (6 bases). The CDR3 length is 13 residues. Germline loops: CDR1 SGHRS, CDR2 YFSETQ. Trimming removed 5 bases at V and 3 bases at J, with 11 bases between. CDR3 sequence (DNA): TGCGCCAGCAGATTCCGACTAGAAGAGACCCAGTACTTC. The encoded protein is CASRFRLEETQYF.

Many counts were recorded for this clonotype. The chain links TRBV7-8 to TRBJ2-1; 9 positions agree with TRBD1. The CDR3 spans 16 residues. Germline trimming cut 1 base from V and 9 bases from J; bases unmatched to any gene: 10. The germline CDR1 and CDR2 sequences are SGHVS and FQNEAQ. CDR3 sequence reads: CASSLEDRDRVGEQFF. In DNA, the CDR3 is TGTGCCAGCAGCTTAGAGGACCGGGACAGGGTAGGTGAGCAGTTCTTC.

This clonotype rates as medium-sized. The CDR3 sequence is CSAGGGAYGYTF. Written as DNA, the CDR3 is TGCAGCGCCGGGGGAGGTGCCTATGGCTACACCTTC. V and J are TRBV29-1 and TRBJ1-2; possible D gene TRBD1, 5 bases. V lost 7 bases and J lost 4, with 13 bases in between. This CDR3 comprises 12 residues. CDR1 and CDR2 (germline): SQVTM, ANQGSEA.

This clonotype has a handful of counts. V gene TRBV12-3 or TRBV12-4 combines with J gene TRBJ2-7; TRBD1 might be the D (6 bases). This CDR3 region has 15 residues. Trimming left V 1 base short and J 1 base short, with 11 bases between. The CDR3 reads CASSLGGQISYEQYF. CDR3 in DNA: TGTGCCAGCAGTTTAGGTGGACAGATATCCTACGAGCAGTACTTC.

This clonotype was recorded at least ten times. This sequence joins TRBV15 and TRBJ2-1; tentative D call: TRBD2 (5 bases). The germline V gene encodes CDR1 LNHNV and CDR2 YYDKDF (reference sequence). V lost 0 bases and J 7 bases, leaving 13 bases between the germline ends. CDR3 length: 15 residues. CDR3 nucleotides: TGTGCCACCAGCAGAGATCGCCTAGCCTTGAATGAGCAGTTCTTC. Translation: CATSRDRLALNEQFF.

This clonotype was seen repeatedly, ten times or more. This chain links TRBV3-1 with TRBJ2-5; TRBD2 agrees at 7 bases. The CDR3 has 16 amino acids. V lost 0 bases and J lost 2; bases outside the gene matches: 6. From germline, CDR1 is LGHDT and CDR2 YNNKEL (reference sequence). The CDR3 DNA is TGTGCCAGCAGCCAAGAATCCGCGGGGGAGCAAGAGACCCAGTACTTC. It is translated as CASSQESAGEQETQYF.

This clonotype was detected only a few times. The V call is TRBV7-9, the J call TRBJ2-7, with 7 nucleotides matching TRBD1. In germline, CDR1 is SEHNR, CDR2 FQNEAQ (reference sequence). The CDR3 spans 13 residues. J lost 3 bases, V lost 5 bases, and 4 bases had no gene match. The CDR3 here is CASSPGGVYEQYF. CDR3 DNA: TGTGCCAGCAGCCCAGGGGGAGTCTACGAGCAGTACTTC.

This clonotype occurred many times. This chain links TRBV12-3 or TRBV12-4 with TRBJ2-2; weak D call: TRBD2 (6 bases). This CDR3 has 12 amino acids. V lost 5 bases and J lost 7, with 8 bases in between. The CDR3 reads CASSPGSGELFF. The DNA of the CDR3 is TGTGCCAGCAGTCCCGGGAGCGGGGAGCTGTTTTTT.

The chain is built from TRBV7-6 and TRBJ2-1; 9 nucleotides match TRBD2. Trimming took 8 bases from V and 5 from J; bases not matched to a gene: 10. This CDR3 has 15 amino acids. Germline loops: CDR1 SGHVS, CDR2 FNYEAQ. The CDR3 DNA sequence: TGTGCCAGCGGGGTAGGGCTAGCGGGAAACAATGAGCAGTTCTTC. Its translation: CASGVGLAGNNEQFF.

This clonotype was counted a few times. For the CDR3, the DNA is TGTGCCAGCAGTTTTATAGGACAGATCCAAGAGACCCAGTACTTC. This sequence encodes CASSFIGQIQETQYF. The chain links TRBV12-3 or TRBV12-4 to TRBJ2-5; D might be TRBD1 (6 bases). V shed 3 bases and J shed 1 base, with 12 bases lying between them. The CDR3 loop spans 15 amino acids.

This clonotype was seen at least ten times. This chain connects TRBV12-3 or TRBV12-4 to TRBJ1-1; 7 bases match TRBD1. Trimming cost V 4 bases and J 4 bases; bases outside gene matches: 9. The CDR3 length is 15 residues. CDR3 residues: CASSSRTGVSTEAFF. The CDR3 coding sequence is TGTGCCAGCAGTTCTAGAACAGGGGTTAGCACTGAAGCTTTCTTT.

This clonotype was counted ten times or more. This sequence joins TRBV5-5 and TRBJ2-2; D assignment may be TRBD1 or TRBD2 (5 bases each). This CDR3 region has 15 residues. Trimming cost V 0 bases and J 3 bases, with 9 bases left between them. CDR1 is SGHKS and CDR2 is YYEKEE in the germline V gene (reference sequence). The CDR3 loop is CASSLGGLYTGELFF. As DNA, the CDR3 is TGTGCCAGCAGCTTGGGGGGGTTGTACACCGGGGAGCTGTTTTTT.

This clonotype was found many times. V gene TRBV12-3 or TRBV12-4 combines with J gene TRBJ2-7, with 13 bases fitting TRBD2. The CDR3 has 16 residues. Losses at the gene ends were 3 bases for V and 4 bases for J; bases not matched to a gene: 6. The CDR3 is CASSFYGGLAGYEQYF. CDR3 DNA sequence: TGTGCCAGCAGTTTTTATGGGGGACTAGCGGGGTACGAGCAGTACTTC.

This clonotype was picked up many times. V is TRBV20-1 and J is TRBJ2-7; D is uncertain. This CDR3 region has 12 residues. The V gene lost 5 bases and the J gene lost 7 bases, with 15 bases spanning the gap. Looked up from germline, CDR1 is DFQATT and CDR2 is SNEGSKA (reference sequence). The CDR3 DNA is TGCAGTGCTCGACCCACAATCGGGGAGCAGTACTTC. Translating it yields CSARPTIGEQYF.

At least ten counts were recorded for this clonotype. This chain links TRBV11-2 with TRBJ1-1; no clear D. Between the trimmed V and J ends, which lost 4 bases and 0 bases, there was a span of 9 bases. The germline V gene has CDR1 SGHAT and CDR2 FQNNGV. CDR3 length: 14 amino acids. The CDR3 nucleotides read TGTGCCAGCAGCTCCAGAGTCATGAACACTGAAGCTTTCTTT. Residues: CASSSRVMNTEAFF.

This clonotype was observed at least ten times. V and J are TRBV4-1 and TRBJ1-1; D is undetermined. This CDR3 is built from 17 residues. The V end was cut by 0 bases, the J end by 4 bases, with 18 bases between. Germline lookup yields CDR1 MGHRA and CDR2 YSYEKL. CDR3 coding DNA: TGCGCCAGCAGCCAAGAAGGAGGTCGAGCCCACAGCACTGAAGCTTTCTTT. Its protein product is CASSQEGGRAHSTEAFF.

This clonotype was seen at least ten times. The gene calls are TRBV9 and TRBJ2-1, with D possibly called TRBD1 or TRBD2 (5 bases each). V lost 0 bases, J lost 8 bases, and 21 bases lay in between. Germline assignment: CDR1 SGDLS and CDR2 YYNGEE. The CDR3 totals 17 residues. The CDR3 protein is CASSVGGSDWGRDEQFF. The CDR3 region has the DNA TGTGCCAGCAGCGTAGGTGGTTCCGACTGGGGACGGGATGAGCAGTTCTTC.

This clonotype was counted at least ten times. This chain connects TRBV10-3 to TRBJ1-6; D might be TRBD1 (5 bases). From germline, CDR1 is ENHRY and CDR2 SYGVKD. This CDR3 is 15 amino acids long. Trimming took off 5 bases at V and 8 bases at J, with 16 bases between the two ends. CDR3 bases: TGTGCCATCAGTCTACAGGCCCGGGGGGATTCACCCCTCCACTTT. Translation: CAISLQARGDSPLHF.

This clonotype appeared a few times. A junction end diverges from the germline sequence, so it may reflect a read error. The rearrangement links TRBV20-1 to TRBJ1-5; 7 nucleotides align to TRBD1. CDR1 and CDR2 from the germline V gene are DFQATT and SNEGSKA (reference sequence). The CDR3 length is 17 residues. DNA of the CDR3: TGCTGTGCTAGAGATTCGCAGTCGGACAGGAGCAATCAGCCCCAGCATTTT. It yields the protein CCARDSQSDRSNQPQHF.

This clonotype was seen many times. This chain uses TRBV7-2 with TRBJ1-1; D remains unclear. This CDR3 has 14 residues. The V end was cut by 1 base, the J end by 2 bases, with 8 bases between. Germline lookup yields CDR1 SGHTA and CDR2 FQGNSA. This CDR3 is CASSLVGSNTEAFF. For the CDR3, the DNA is TGTGCCAGCAGCTTAGTGGGCAGCAACACTGAAGCTTTCTTT.

This clonotype was picked up a small number of times. The chain uses TRBV13 and TRBJ1-1; D perhaps matches TRBD1 (5 bases). V dropped 5 bases and J dropped 4 bases, with 8 bases sitting between them. Germline CDR1 and CDR2: PRHDT and FYEKMQ (reference sequence). The CDR3 length is 12 residues. The chain's CDR3 is CASSPGTTEAFF. DNA for the CDR3: TGTGCCAGCAGCCCAGGGACCACTGAAGCTTTCTTT.

This clonotype has ten or more counts. The chain recombines TRBV6-1 with TRBJ1-5; the D is unclear. The CDR3 is 14 residues long. V dropped 0 bases and J dropped 5 bases, with 8 bases sitting between them. Germline loops: CDR1 MNHNS, CDR2 SASEGT. The CDR3 loop reads CASSEASMYQPQHF. For the CDR3, the DNA is TGTGCCAGCAGTGAAGCGTCCATGTATCAGCCCCAGCATTTT.

This clonotype showed up many times. The chain carries TRBV7-9 and TRBJ1-5; D remains unclear. Trimming pared 0 bases from V and 0 bases from J, leaving 9 bases between. The CDR3 is made up of 16 amino acids. Germline V gene data show CDR1 as SEHNR and CDR2 as FQNEAQ (reference sequence). CDR3 nucleotides: TGTGCCAGCAGCTTAGCATTAGGGAGTAGCAATCAGCCCCAGCATTTT. This sequence encodes CASSLALGSSNQPQHF.

This clonotype has only a few counts. The chain employs TRBV12-3 or TRBV12-4 and TRBJ2-7; D tentatively fits TRBD1 or TRBD2 (5 bases each). The ends were cut back, 3 bases at V and 0 bases at J, with 6 bases in the middle. This CDR3 comprises 13 residues. The CDR3 sequence is CASSFGGSYEQYF. The CDR3 nucleotides are TGTGCCAGCAGTTTTGGGGGCTCCTACGAGCAGTACTTC.

This clonotype has ten or more counts. V is TRBV7-8 and J is TRBJ2-1; TRBD2 matches 9 bases. The CDR3 totals 17 residues. The junction had 7 bases not matched to a gene; V was cut back by 0 bases and J by 4 bases. Germline CDR1 and CDR2: SGHVS and FQNEAQ. This chain's CDR3 is CASSLATSGGPYNEQFF. In DNA form, the CDR3 reads TGTGCCAGCAGCTTAGCGACTAGCGGAGGCCCTTACAATGAGCAGTTCTTC.

This clonotype occurred many times. The gene calls are TRBV12-3 or TRBV12-4 and TRBJ2-5; 7 bases map to TRBD2. The CDR3 totals 16 residues. Germline trimming cut 4 bases from V and 0 bases from J; bases unmatched to any gene: 8. CDR3 nucleotide sequence: TGTGCCAGCAGTTCTAGCGGAGAATCGTACCAAGAGACCCAGTACTTC. Protein product: CASSSSGESYQETQYF.

This clonotype has at least ten counts. The chain carries TRBV12-3 or TRBV12-4 and TRBJ2-5; tentative D call: TRBD2 (6 bases). CDR3 length equals 14 residues. With 3 bases removed from V and 5 bases from J, the gap between germline ends came to 13 bases. CDR3 sequence: CASSLSRRGETQYF. The CDR3 nucleotides are TGTGCCAGCAGTTTGAGTCGCCGGGGGGAGACCCAGTACTTC.